This passage covers 32 T cell receptor beta chains from one sample sequenced in a study of identical twins. Via MiXCR, TCRdb re-called the 5' RACE reads, giving one row per CDR3 protein. The table includes 550,000 to 700,000 distinct CDR3 sequences, approximately 22% detected once. This sample also belongs to another study, concerning T cells expressing NK-cell markers.

Sequencing was carried out using PBMCs. The receptors stem from a woman between 18 and 29 years old in good health.

The rearrangement joins TRBV27 to TRBJ1-6; no clear D gene. Trimming pared 5 bases from V and 4 bases from J, leaving 9 bases between. This CDR3 contains 14 residues. CDR1 and CDR2 (germline): MNHEY, SMNVEV (reference sequence). In nucleotides, the CDR3 is TGTGCCAGCAGTATAGGACTGTATAATTCACCCCTCCACTTT. As protein: CASSIGLYNSPLHF.

The DNA of the CDR3 is TGTGCCAGTAGTATTGGCACTGAAGCTTTCTTT. It yields the protein CASSIGTEAFF. The chain uses TRBV19 and TRBJ1-1; D unclear. Germline CDR1 is LNHDA and CDR2 is SQIVND (reference sequence). This CDR3 region has 11 residues. V was cut by 3 bases and J by 4 bases, with 3 bases left in between.

The genes are TRBV18 and TRBJ2-1; D is unresolved. The V gene's germline CDR1 is KGHSH and CDR2 LQKENI. CDR3 size: 16 residues. Trimming cost V 0 bases and J 4 bases, with 13 bases left between them. The CDR3 bases are TGTGCCAGCTCACCACCGAGGCTAGGCGGATACAATGAGCAGTTCTTC. Translating gives CASSPPRLGGYNEQFF.

This clonotype was counted at least ten times. The V call is TRBV6-5, the J call TRBJ1-2, with D maybe TRBD1 (6 bases). Germline CDR1 is MNHEY and CDR2 is SVGAGI. The V gene lost 7 bases and the J gene lost 5 bases, with 11 bases spanning the gap. The CDR3 length is 12 residues. Written as DNA, the CDR3 is TGTGCCAGCAAGGGGGGGCCGTATGGCTACACCTTC. Translation gives CASKGGPYGYTF.

The sample holds a few counts of this clonotype. The V and J genes are TRBV29-1 and TRBJ2-1; 8 bases match TRBD2. The germline gives CDR1 SQVTM, CDR2 ANQGSEA. V trimming: 3 bases; J trimming: 10 bases; junction bases outside the gene matches: 14. This CDR3 has 15 amino acids. The DNA for the CDR3 is TGCAGCGTTGATGGGTTAGCGGGGACGGGGAGAGAGCAGTTCTTC. It is translated as CSVDGLAGTGREQFF.

There are a few counts of this clonotype. The V gene is TRBV29-1, the J gene TRBJ1-5; unclear D gene. Looked up from germline, CDR1 is SQVTM and CDR2 is ANQGSEA. The CDR3 is 11 amino acids. The V end was cut by 8 bases, the J end by 4 bases, with 9 bases between. CDR3 residues: CSPIGNQPQHF. Written as DNA, the CDR3 is TGCAGCCCGATAGGGAATCAGCCCCAGCATTTT.

V usage is TRBV14 and J usage is TRBJ1-2; D unresolved. Germline assignment: CDR1 SGHDN and CDR2 FVKESK. V was cut by 3 bases and J by 5 bases, with 4 bases left in between. The CDR3 runs to 11 residues. The CDR3 loop reads CASSHAYGYTF. CDR3 coding DNA: TGTGCCAGCAGCCATGCTTATGGCTACACCTTC.

The chain employs TRBV12-3 or TRBV12-4 and TRBJ2-2; 10 bases map to TRBD1. V gave up 8 bases and J gave up 4 bases; unmatched junction bases: 13. This CDR3 is 17 amino acids long. CDR3 region: CASFSRDRGESTGELFF. For the CDR3, the DNA is TGTGCCAGCTTCTCCCGGGACAGGGGAGAATCCACCGGGGAGCTGTTTTTT.

This chain connects TRBV27 to TRBJ2-1; 8 bases are shared with TRBD2. There are 16 residues in the CDR3. Germline V gene sequence: CDR1 MNHEY, CDR2 SMNVEV (reference sequence). V shed 5 bases and J 0 bases; nucleotides not matched to a gene: 6. In DNA, the CDR3 is TGTGCCAGCAGTCTAATAGCGGGGATCTCCTACAATGAGCAGTTCTTC. Its translation: CASSLIAGISYNEQFF.

This clonotype has ten or more counts. The chain couples TRBV15 to TRBJ1-1, with D perhaps matching TRBD1 (5 bases). The ends were cut back, 7 bases at V and 3 bases at J, with 12 bases in the middle. Per the germline V gene, CDR1 is LNHNV and CDR2 is YYDKDF (reference sequence). This CDR3 has 13 residues. CDR3 loop: CATIKGTDTEAFF. In DNA form, the CDR3 reads TGTGCCACCATAAAGGGGACCGACACTGAAGCTTTCTTT.

This chain joins TRBV12-3 or TRBV12-4 and TRBJ2-1, with D perhaps being TRBD1 or TRBD2 (5 bases each). V was trimmed by 6 bases and J by 10 bases, leaving 13 bases between them. This CDR3 is 12 amino acids long. CDR3 region: CASRILGEEQFF. The CDR3 DNA reads TGTGCCAGCAGGATACTAGGGGAGGAGCAGTTCTTC.

This clonotype was observed a few times. V gene TRBV7-9 combines with J gene TRBJ2-1, with TRBD2 as a possible D gene (5 bases). The germline gives CDR1 SEHNR, CDR2 FQNEAQ (reference sequence). The germline V and J ends were trimmed by 1 base and 10 bases, with 8 bases remaining between them. The CDR3 length is 12 residues. The CDR3 is CASSLDTGEQFF. The CDR3 DNA sequence: TGTGCCAGCAGCTTAGATACGGGAGAGCAGTTCTTC.

About this clonotype itself: One end of the junction is discordant with germline, which a read error may explain. The genes are TRBV5-1 and TRBJ2-5; perhaps D is TRBD1 or TRBD2 (5 bases each). The germline gives CDR1 SGHRS, CDR2 YFSETQ. This CDR3 spans 15 amino acids. CDR3 bases: TGCCCCAGCAGCTTGGTGGGGACCCTCCTAGAGACCCAGTACTTC. Its protein product is CPSSLVGTLLETQYF.

This clonotype was seen a few times. The chain has TRBV12-3 or TRBV12-4 and TRBJ2-6, with 7 bases identical to TRBD2. The trim removed 5 bases at V and 0 bases at J, leaving 1 base unmatched. The CDR3 loop spans 15 amino acids. CDR3 residues: CASSGTNSGANVLTF. For the CDR3, the DNA is TGTGCCAGCAGTGGGACTAACTCTGGGGCCAACGTCCTGACTTTC.

CDR3 in amino acids: CASSPKSWGYEQFF. The CDR3 DNA sequence: TGTGCCAGCAGCCCCAAAAGCTGGGGTTATGAGCAGTTCTTC. This chain joins TRBV14 and TRBJ2-1; D not resolved. This CDR3 region has 14 residues. The ends were cut back, 4 bases at V and 8 bases at J, with 15 bases in the middle. Germline loops: CDR1 SGHDN, CDR2 FVKESK.

In this sample, this clonotype turned up many times. The chain couples TRBV5-1 to TRBJ2-3, with 7 positions matching TRBD2. This CDR3 comprises 13 residues. The germline gives CDR1 SGHRS, CDR2 YFSETQ. V trimming: 3 bases; J trimming: 5 bases; junction bases outside the gene matches: 3. CDR3 sequence (DNA): TGCGCCAGCAGCTATCCGGGGGGAGATACGCAGTATTTT. This translates into CASSYPGGDTQYF.

This clonotype was observed a handful of times. This chain connects TRBV7-3 to TRBJ2-3; the match to TRBD2 covers 7 bases. V lost 4 bases and J lost 4; bases outside the gene matches: 8. Germline values: CDR1 SGHTA, CDR2 FQGTGA. The CDR3 totals 15 residues. CDR3 loop: CASSSSAGYADTQYF. The CDR3 bases are TGTGCCAGCAGCTCCTCAGCGGGGTACGCAGATACGCAGTATTTT. Full variable domain (outside the CDR3, taken from reference TRBV7-3 and TRBJ2-3): GAGVSQTPSNKVTEKGKYVELRCDPISGHTALYWYRQSLGQGPEFLIYFQGTGAADDSGLPNDRFFAVRPEGSVSTLKIQRTERGDSAVYLCASSSSAGYADTQYFGPGTRLTVL.

Only a few counts were recorded for this clonotype. J is TRBJ2-3 and V is TRBV2; possibly TRBD1 or TRBD2 for D (5 bases each). The CDR3 covers 12 residues. The V gene lost 6 bases and the J gene lost 6 bases, with 10 bases spanning the gap. Germline CDR1 SNHLY, CDR2 FYNNEI. DNA for the CDR3: TGTGCCAGCAGGCAAGAGGGGGATACGCAGTATTTT. This sequence encodes CASRQEGDTQYF.

V usage is TRBV4-2 and J usage is TRBJ2-7, with D possibly TRBD1 on 5 matching bases. This CDR3 comprises 15 residues. Between the trimmed V and J ends, which lost 1 base and 2 bases, there was a span of 12 bases. Germline values: CDR1 LGHNA, CDR2 YNFKEQ. The CDR3 loop reads CASSQGVQGPYEQYF. In nucleotides, the CDR3 is TGTGCCAGCAGCCAAGGGGTGCAGGGCCCCTACGAGCAGTACTTC.

The chain combines TRBV7-9 with TRBJ2-1; D perhaps matches TRBD1 (6 bases). CDR1 and CDR2 from the germline V gene are SEHNR and FQNEAQ (reference sequence). This CDR3 is built from 14 residues. V lost 1 base and J lost 6, with 10 bases in between. CDR3 loop: CASSLGTALNEQFF. As DNA, the CDR3 is TGTGCCAGCAGCTTAGGGACAGCCCTCAATGAGCAGTTCTTC.

This clonotype came up many times. This chain joins TRBV20-1 and TRBJ2-1, with 8 positions matching TRBD2. Germline lookup yields CDR1 DFQATT and CDR2 SNEGSKA (reference sequence). Trimming at V came to 1 base and at J to 8 bases, leaving 13 bases not matched to a gene. This CDR3 contains 16 residues. CDR3 sequence (DNA): TGCAGTGCTAGAGGGGCTAGCGGGCGGGTTGACGATGAGCAGTTCTTC. As protein: CSARGASGRVDDEQFF.

This chain connects TRBV6-5 to TRBJ2-1, with TRBD1 matching over 7 bases. Per germline, CDR1 MNHEY and CDR2 SVGAGI. V shed 0 bases, J shed 7 bases, and the junction held 9 bases outside the gene matches. The CDR3 totals 16 residues. The CDR3 region has the DNA TGTGCCAGCAGTTACTCGATGTCGGGACAGATAAATGAGCAGTTCTTC. Protein product: CASSYSMSGQINEQFF.

The genes are TRBV25-1 and TRBJ2-1; D unclear. This CDR3 has 13 residues. V was clipped by 4 bases and J by 5 bases, with 9 bases between them. Germline CDR1 MGHDK, CDR2 SYGVNS. The CDR3 sequence is CASSGVGNNEQFF. CDR3 nucleotide sequence: TGTGCCAGCAGTGGGGTAGGCAACAATGAGCAGTTCTTC. The complete variable domain, with remaining parts taken from reference TRBV25-1 and TRBJ2-1, reads EADIYQTPRYLVIGTGKKITLECSQTMGHDKMYWYQQDPGMELHLIHYSYGVNSTEKGDLSSESTVSRIRTEHFPLTLESARPSHTSQYLCASSGVGNNEQFFGPGTRLTVL.

CDR3 sequence reads: CSAYQGGYTEAFF. CDR3 in DNA: TGCAGTGCTTACCAGGGGGGTTACACTGAAGCTTTCTTT. The V call is TRBV20-1, the J call TRBJ1-1; TRBD1 aligns across 7 bases. The V gene's germline CDR1 is DFQATT and CDR2 SNEGSKA (reference sequence). J was trimmed by 3 bases and V by 5 bases; bases with no gene match: 6. The CDR3 spans 13 residues.

The chain employs TRBV6-2 or TRBV6-3 and TRBJ2-1, with 13 nucleotides matching TRBD2. This CDR3 is 17 amino acids long. The junction had 9 bases not matched to a gene; V was cut back by 2 bases and J by 8 bases. Germline V gene data show CDR1 as MNHEY and CDR2 as SVGEGT. The CDR3 sequence: CASSYPGLAGAGDEQFF. The CDR3 region has the DNA TGTGCCAGCAGTTACCCCGGACTAGCGGGAGCTGGGGATGAGCAGTTCTTC.

The chain employs TRBV10-3 and TRBJ2-7; 14 bases align to TRBD2. Per the germline V gene, CDR1 is ENHRY and CDR2 is SYGVKD. J gave up 2 bases and V 7 bases, and 7 bases lay outside the gene matches. The CDR3 has 16 amino acids. The CDR3 DNA reads as TGTGCCATCAACGGACTAGCGGGGGGACCTACCTACGAGCAGTACTTC. It is translated as CAINGLAGGPTYEQYF.

This clonotype was seen more than once but under ten times. The V and J genes are TRBV7-2 and TRBJ2-5; no definite D call. Germline assignment: CDR1 SGHTA and CDR2 FQGNSA. V was pared by 5 bases and J by 5 bases, with 9 bases between. The CDR3 consists of 12 residues. DNA for the CDR3: TGTGCCAGCAGCCCCGTTTGGGAGACCCAGTACTTC. It yields the protein CASSPVWETQYF. Filled out from reference TRBV7-2 and TRBJ2-5, the complete variable domain reads GAGVSQSPSNKVTEKGKDVELRCDPISGHTALYWYRQSLGQGLEFLIYFQGNSAPDKSGLPSDRFSAERTGGSVSTLTIQRTQQEDSAVYLCASSPVWETQYFGPGTRLLVL.

The DNA for the CDR3 is TGCAGCATCGGACAGGGAGGAGATACGCAGTATTTT. As protein: CSIGQGGDTQYF. The genes are TRBV29-1 and TRBJ2-3; 8 nucleotides line up with TRBD1. Trimming removed 8 bases from V and 5 bases from J; junction bases left unmatched: 6. Germline-derived CDR1 and CDR2 are SQVTM and ANQGSEA. The CDR3 consists of 12 residues.

This clonotype appeared a few times. This CDR3 is CASSQDSGRDTFF. CDR3 sequence (DNA): TGCGCCAGCAGCCAAGATTCGGGGAGGGATACTTTCTTT. The chain employs TRBV4-3 and TRBJ1-1, with D unresolved. The germline V and J ends were trimmed by 0 bases and 12 bases, with 14 bases remaining between them. The CDR3 sequence is 13 residues long. Germline V gene lookup returns CDR1 LGHNA and CDR2 YSLEER.

A single count supports this clonotype. The chain has TRBV20-1 and TRBJ1-1; maybe TRBD1 (6 bases). This CDR3 spans 13 amino acids. V lost 5 bases and J lost 1, with 11 bases in between. The germline CDR1 and CDR2 sequences are DFQATT and SNEGSKA (reference sequence). CDR3 region: CSAGGHSNTEAFF. DNA of the CDR3: TGCAGTGCTGGGGGACATTCGAACACTGAAGCTTTCTTT.

The rearrangement uses TRBV27 and TRBJ2-5, with TRBD1 matching 7 bases. Germline CDR1 reads MNHEY; CDR2 reads SMNVEV (reference sequence). The V gene end was trimmed by 4 bases and the J gene end by 5 bases; junction bases not matched to a gene: 7. This CDR3 has 14 amino acids. This CDR3 is CASSSRGGVETQYF. The DNA for the CDR3 is TGTGCCAGCAGTTCTCGAGGGGGCGTGGAGACCCAGTACTTC.

This clonotype was counted a few times. J is TRBJ2-3 and V is TRBV12-3 or TRBV12-4; TRBD2 is a possible D gene (5 bases). The CDR3 loop spans 15 amino acids. The V end was cut by 5 bases, the J end by 2 bases, with 14 bases between. The CDR3 loop reads CASSPIRGVTDTQYF. Written as DNA, the CDR3 is TGTGCCAGCAGTCCAATACGGGGAGTCACAGATACGCAGTATTTT.